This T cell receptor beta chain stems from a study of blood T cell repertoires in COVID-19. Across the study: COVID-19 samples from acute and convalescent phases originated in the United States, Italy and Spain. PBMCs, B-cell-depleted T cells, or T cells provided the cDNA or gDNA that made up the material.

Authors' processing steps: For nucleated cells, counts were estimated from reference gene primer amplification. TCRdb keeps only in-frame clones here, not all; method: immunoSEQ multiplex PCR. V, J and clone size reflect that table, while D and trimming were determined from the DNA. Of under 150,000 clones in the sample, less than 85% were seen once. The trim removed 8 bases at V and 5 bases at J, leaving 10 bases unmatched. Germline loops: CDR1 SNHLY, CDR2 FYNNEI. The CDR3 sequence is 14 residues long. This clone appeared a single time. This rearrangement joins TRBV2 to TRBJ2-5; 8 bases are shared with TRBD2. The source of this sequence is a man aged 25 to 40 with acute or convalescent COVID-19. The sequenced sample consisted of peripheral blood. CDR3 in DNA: TGTGCCAGCGTCGCGGGGGGACCCGTCGAGACCCAGTACTTC. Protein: CASVAGGPVETQYF.